This T cell receptor (beta chain) was obtained from a study of control samples from healthy donors and cancer patients. This table comes from immunoSEQ multiplex PCR, and its TCRdb copy is limited to in-frame clones, with some not included. Among 180,000 or so clones listed, 91% were seen once. V dropped 0 bases and J dropped 6; count of bases not matched to a gene: 3. Germline assignment: CDR1 MRHNA and CDR2 SNTAGT. This CDR3 contains 14 residues. Sample: blood. V gene TRBV6-4 combines with J gene TRBJ2-3, with 7 positions matching TRBD2. This sequence originates from a woman in her thirties in good health. The CDR3 sequence is CASSDSGLTDTQYF. As DNA, the CDR3 is TGTGCCAGCAGTGACTCGGGACTAACCGATACGCAGTATTTT.